This T cell receptor (beta chain) was observed in a study of CXCR3-negative and CXCR3-positive naive CD8 T cells. Study outcomes and limitations: The TRBV-TRBJ usage of naive CXCR3-negative and CXCR3-positive cells was similar, but that of memory cells differed. Against CXCR3-negative naive cells, CXCR3-positive naive cells showed more hydrophobic TRB CDR3s. Naive subsets were similarly diverse, while memory CD8+ repertoires were much less diverse.

On this clonotype itself: What it binds is not known.

In germline, CDR1 is LGHNT, CDR2 FRNRAP. The CDR3 runs 18 residues. Triplicate approximately 300,000-cell sorts were made of each CD8+ T cell subset. The CD45RO-CCR7+CD27+CD95- phenotype denoted naive CD8+ T cells. Carrying UMI labels, the TRB cDNA libraries were prepared through 5' RACE. TCRdb reworked the 5' RACE reads into one entry per CDR3 protein, no DNA. The clone table shows about 120,000 distinct CDR3 sequences, with the ten largest holding around 0.62%. The source is a human donor in good health. Some clones in this sample may be carry-over from other donors' samples. V and J are TRBV12-5 and TRBJ2-3; the TRBD2 assignment by TCRdb is unverifiable without DNA. Sequenced sample: naive CXCR3+ CD8+ T cells from blood. Subset here: CD45RO-CCR7+CD27+CD95- naive CD8+ T cells expressing CXCR3 (TNR3+). The CDR3 sequence is CASGLTTSDFGSTDTQYF.